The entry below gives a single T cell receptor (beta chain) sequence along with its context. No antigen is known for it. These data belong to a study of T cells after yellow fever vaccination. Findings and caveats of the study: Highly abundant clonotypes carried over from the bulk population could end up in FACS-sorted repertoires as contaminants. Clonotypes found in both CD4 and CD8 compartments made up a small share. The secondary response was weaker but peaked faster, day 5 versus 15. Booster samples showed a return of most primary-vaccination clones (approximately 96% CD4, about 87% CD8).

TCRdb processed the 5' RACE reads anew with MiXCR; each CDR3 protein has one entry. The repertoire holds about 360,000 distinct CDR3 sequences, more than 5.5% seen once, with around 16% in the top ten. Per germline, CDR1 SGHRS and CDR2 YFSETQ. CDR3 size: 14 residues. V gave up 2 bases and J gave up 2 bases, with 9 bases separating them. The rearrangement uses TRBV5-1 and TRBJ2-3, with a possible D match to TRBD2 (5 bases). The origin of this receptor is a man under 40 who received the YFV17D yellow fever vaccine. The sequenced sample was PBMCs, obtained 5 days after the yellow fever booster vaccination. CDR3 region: CASSFSAATDTQYF. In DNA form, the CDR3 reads TGCGCCAGCAGCTTCTCAGCGGCCACAGATACGCAGTATTTT.